Below, 30 T cell receptor beta chains from the same sample are listed, as sequenced in a study of Graves' ophthalmopathy and Graves' hyperthyroidism. Amplifying from RNA transcripts, the study obtained TCR beta CDR3 regions. First-round RT-PCR relied on HTBI primers, and a second-round multiplex PCR came next. TCRdb itself ran the multiplex PCR reads through MiXCR, one entry per CDR3 protein. The sample contains more than 1,000,000 distinct CDR3 sequences, roughly two fifths of which appear only once. Sequencing was done on a sample of peripheral blood or thyroid tissue (not recorded which). These receptors originate from an adult man with Graves' hyperthyroidism.

The chain recombines TRBV10-3 with TRBJ1-6; a possible D gene is TRBD1 (6 bases). Germline lookup yields CDR1 ENHRY and CDR2 SYGVKD. V was pared by 8 bases and J by 7 bases, with 15 bases between. This CDR3 is built from 14 residues. CDR3 residues: CAIGSGGTNSPLHF. CDR3 nucleotides: TGTGCCATCGGTTCGGGGGGCACCAATTCACCCCTCCACTTT.

The chain recombines TRBV6-6 with TRBJ1-1; D uncertain. The CDR3 is made up of 15 amino acids. With 0 bases removed from V and 6 bases from J, the gap between germline ends came to 14 bases. Germline V gives CDR1 MNHNY, CDR2 SVGAGI (reference sequence). CDR3 nucleotide sequence: TGTGCCAGCAGTTACTCGATAGGGTTGATCTCTGAAGCTTTCTTT. It is translated as CASSYSIGLISEAFF.

The chain employs TRBV4-1 and TRBJ2-7, with D perhaps given as TRBD1 or TRBD2 (5 bases each). V gave up 6 bases and J gave up 5 bases, with 20 bases separating them. CDR1 is MGHRA and CDR2 is YSYEKL in the germline V gene. The CDR3 covers 15 residues. CDR3 amino acids: CASSPRSGGANEQYF. The CDR3 DNA reads TGCGCCAGCAGTCCAAGATCTGGGGGTGCCAACGAGCAGTACTTC.

This clonotype appeared many times. The J gene is TRBJ1-6, the V gene TRBV5-1; 8 positions agree with TRBD1. With 4 bases clipped from V and 7 bases from J, the junction kept 10 bases outside the gene matches. CDR1 and CDR2 from the germline V gene are SGHRS and YFSETQ. CDR3 size: 16 residues. The chain's CDR3 is CASSRRSGTGNSPLHF. DNA for the CDR3: TGCGCCAGCAGCCGGAGGTCCGGGACAGGCAATTCACCCCTCCACTTT. Supplemented by reference TRBV5-1 and TRBJ1-6, the full variable domain reads KAGVTQTPRYLIKTRGQQVTLSCSPISGHRSVSWYQQTPGQGLQFLFEYFSETQRNKGNFPGRFSGRQFSNSRSEMNVSTLELGDSALYLCASSRRSGTGNSPLHFGNGTRLTVT.

This sequence joins TRBV7-2 and TRBJ1-5, with D possibly being TRBD1 (6 bases). Germline CDR1 SGHTA, CDR2 FQGNSA. The germline V and J ends were trimmed by 5 bases and 6 bases, with 17 bases remaining between them. This CDR3 has 15 amino acids. DNA for the CDR3: TGTGCCAGCAGCCTTGGGGGGGCAGGGAGTCAGCCCCAGCATTTT. It codes for CASSLGGAGSQPQHF. The whole variable domain, filled in from reference TRBV7-2 and TRBJ1-5, reads GAGVSQSPSNKVTEKGKDVELRCDPISGHTALYWYRQSLGQGLEFLIYFQGNSAPDKSGLPSDRFSAERTGGSVSTLTIQRTQQEDSAVYLCASSLGGAGSQPQHFGDGTRLSIL.

Turning to this clonotype: This clone may be a read error of a much larger clone one base away. The chain carries TRBV7-9 and TRBJ2-6; 9 bases match TRBD1. The CDR3 sequence is 13 residues long. V trimming: 3 bases; J trimming: 10 bases; junction bases outside the gene matches: 1. CDR1 SEHNR and CDR2 FQNEAQ come from the germline V gene (reference sequence). CDR3: CASSLGQGNVLTF. The DNA of the CDR3 is TGTGCCAGCAGCTTGGGACAGGGTAACGTCCTGACTTTC.

The CDR3 bases are TGTGCCAGCAGTTTAGAACTAGGTGGCCAGCGAAATCAGCCCCAGCATTTT. Protein product: CASSLELGGQRNQPQHF. The chain has TRBV12-3 or TRBV12-4 and TRBJ1-5, with unresolved D. This CDR3 comprises 17 residues. Trimming removed 1 base from V and 4 bases from J, with 17 bases in between.

CDR3 in amino acids: CASSAGPPGDTQYF. The DNA of the CDR3 is TGTGCCAGCAGCGCGGGCCCCCCAGGAGATACGCAGTATTTT. The chain combines TRBV9 with TRBJ2-3; no clear D gene. This CDR3 region has 14 residues. Germline CDR1 is SGDLS and CDR2 is YYNGEE. Trimming removed 3 bases at V and 5 bases at J, with 13 bases between.

The rearrangement links TRBV12-3 or TRBV12-4 to TRBJ1-6, with 9 positions matching TRBD1. J gave up 10 bases and V 6 bases, and 7 bases lay outside the gene matches. This CDR3 is built from 14 residues. The DNA for the CDR3 is TGTGCCAGCAGCCAAGCACAGGGGGCCTCACCCCTCCACTTT. It encodes CASSQAQGASPLHF.

J is TRBJ2-6 and V is TRBV5-1; D unclear. The germline V gene has CDR1 SGHRS and CDR2 YFSETQ. Deletions cut 0 bases from V and 15 bases from J, with 10 bases between. The CDR3 is 12 residues long. CDR3 bases: TGCGCCAGCAGCTTGGAGGCCGAGGACCTGACTTTC. It yields the protein CASSLEAEDLTF.

The chain uses TRBV7-3 and TRBJ2-5; no reliable D call. The V gene lost 0 bases and the J gene lost 9 bases, with 11 bases spanning the gap. The germline V gene encodes CDR1 SGHTA and CDR2 FQGTGA. CDR3 length: 13 amino acids. Written as DNA, the CDR3 is TGTGCCAGCAGCTTAACAGGTGGTGAGGCCCAGTACTTC. This encodes CASSLTGGEAQYF.

CDR3 in DNA: TGTGCCAGCAGCGTAGAGGGAAGGTACCAAGAGACCCAGTACTTC. Its protein is CASSVEGRYQETQYF. This rearrangement joins TRBV9 to TRBJ2-5; D call uncertain. Trimming left V 0 bases short and J 0 bases short, with 9 bases between. The CDR3 covers 15 residues. Germline lookup yields CDR1 SGDLS and CDR2 YYNGEE. Filled out from reference TRBV9 and TRBJ2-5, the complete variable domain reads DSGVTQTPKHLITATGQRVTLRCSPRSGDLSVYWYQQSLDQGLQFLIQYYNGEERAKGNILERFSAQQFPDLHSELNLSSLELGDSALYFCASSVEGRYQETQYFGPGTRLLVL.

This clonotype appeared many times. This chain uses TRBV2 with TRBJ2-7, with TRBD1 matching over 8 bases. The CDR3 extends over 14 amino acids. CDR1 and CDR2 (germline): SNHLY, FYNNEI. V shed 6 bases, J shed 5 bases, and the junction held 9 bases outside the gene matches. The CDR3 loop reads CASSPRQGMNEQYF. DNA of the CDR3: TGTGCCAGCAGCCCAAGACAGGGGATGAACGAGCAGTACTTC.

This sequence joins TRBV7-9 and TRBJ2-7; D might be TRBD1 (7 bases). Germline CDR1 SEHNR, CDR2 FQNEAQ (reference sequence). Trimming left V 5 bases short and J 3 bases short, with 20 bases between. The CDR3 sequence is 16 residues long. This CDR3 is CASSAGQRKSIYEQYF. CDR3 sequence (DNA): TGTGCCAGCAGCGCGGGACAGAGAAAAAGTATCTACGAGCAGTACTTC.

The rearrangement links TRBV29-1 to TRBJ2-3; D call uncertain. Germline V gene lookup returns CDR1 SQVTM and CDR2 ANQGSEA. The V gene lost 3 bases and the J gene lost 4 bases, with 11 bases spanning the gap. The CDR3 has 13 amino acids. CDR3 sequence reads: CSVDPENADTQYF. The CDR3 nucleotides read TGCAGCGTTGATCCCGAAAACGCAGATACGCAGTATTTT.

The chain couples TRBV12-3 or TRBV12-4 to TRBJ2-5, with a possible D match to TRBD1 (6 bases). Trimming left V 6 bases short and J 2 bases short, with 34 bases between. The CDR3 is made up of 21 amino acids. This chain's CDR3 is CASSRQGHGTEAFWGQETQYF. Written as DNA, the CDR3 is TGTGCCAGCAGCCGTCAGGGGCACGGCACTGAAGCTTTCTGGGGACAAGAGACCCAGTACTTC.

The V and J genes are TRBV28 and TRBJ2-5; D uncertain. Per germline, CDR1 MDHEN and CDR2 SYDVKM. The CDR3 extends over 14 amino acids. V was clipped by 3 bases and J by 9 bases, with 17 bases between them. The CDR3 here is CASSFEGFNQPQYF. The CDR3 DNA follows: TGTGCCAGCAGTTTTGAAGGCTTCAATCAGCCCCAGTACTTC.

This clonotype was recorded a few times. V and J are TRBV12-3 or TRBV12-4 and TRBJ2-7; TRBD2 aligns across 8 bases. The CDR3 extends over 15 amino acids. Trimming took 6 bases from V and 6 from J; bases not matched to a gene: 13. As DNA, the CDR3 is TGTGCCAGCAGCCCGGGGGGGGGAAGCGTTAGCGAGCAGTACTTC. Translated: CASSPGGGSVSEQYF.

This clonotype was seen many times. CDR3: CASSLKGLAASYEQYF. CDR3 bases: TGTGCCAGCAGCTTGAAGGGTCTAGCGGCCTCCTACGAGCAGTACTTC. This chain connects TRBV5-4 to TRBJ2-7; 7 bases are a match to TRBD2. This CDR3 is built from 16 residues. Germline CDR1 is SGHNT and CDR2 is YYREEE (reference sequence). The junction had 7 bases not matched to a gene; V was cut back by 1 base and J by 0 bases.

The chain joins TRBV19 to TRBJ1-1, with 7 bases fitting TRBD1. Trimming cost V 6 bases and J 1 base; bases outside gene matches: 5. The CDR3 totals 14 residues. Germline CDR1 LNHDA, CDR2 SQIVND (reference sequence). The CDR3 is CASSQGGSNTEAFF. The DNA of the CDR3 is TGTGCCAGTAGCCAAGGGGGCTCGAACACTGAAGCTTTCTTT. The full variable domain, rest sourced from reference TRBV19 and TRBJ1-1, is DGGITQSPKYLFRKEGQNVTLSCEQNLNHDAMYWYRQDPGQGLRLIYYSQIVNDFQKGDIAEGYSVSREKKESFPLTVTSAQKNPTAFYLCASSQGGSNTEAFFGQGTRLTVV.

This chain uses TRBV5-1 with TRBJ1-4, with D hard to call. V was clipped by 2 bases and J by 3 bases, with 8 bases between them. The CDR3 consists of 14 residues. Germline CDR1 reads SGHRS; CDR2 reads YFSETQ. CDR3 nucleotide sequence: TGCGCCAGCAGCTTTGGGGTAGCTAATGAAAAACTGTTTTTT. It codes for CASSFGVANEKLFF.

This chain links TRBV20-1 with TRBJ1-1, with D tentatively TRBD1 (5 bases). The germline V gene encodes CDR1 DFQATT and CDR2 SNEGSKA (reference sequence). V lost 3 bases to trimming and J lost 5 bases, with 16 bases between them. There are 14 residues in the CDR3. CDR3 DNA: TGCAGTGCTAGGGGGGACGCCAGGACGACTGAAGCTTTCTTT. Translated, it gives CSARGDARTTEAFF.

This clonotype was detected many times. The junction differs from germline at one of its ends, possibly a read error. The chain is built from TRBV7-8 and TRBJ1-5; possible D gene TRBD1, 5 bases. The germline V gene encodes CDR1 SGHVS and CDR2 FQNEAQ. The CDR3 consists of 18 residues. This CDR3 is CASSLARPGLYSNQPQHF. CDR3 bases: TGTGCCAGCAGCCTAGCCCGGCCAGGGTTGTATTCCAATCAGCCCCAGCATTTT.

This clonotype was detected many times. The rearrangement uses TRBV2 and TRBJ1-6, with D hard to call. CDR3 length: 15 amino acids. Germline V gene lookup returns CDR1 SNHLY and CDR2 FYNNEI. Between the trimmed V and J ends, which lost 5 bases and 0 bases, there was a span of 8 bases. CDR3 bases: TGTGCCAGCAGTACCAAGAGCTCCTATAATTCACCCCTCCACTTT. Its translation is CASSTKSSYNSPLHF.

This chain connects TRBV19 to TRBJ2-5, with 12 bases lining up with TRBD2. CDR1 and CDR2 (germline): LNHDA, SQIVND (reference sequence). The V gene end was trimmed by 3 bases and the J gene end by 7 bases; junction bases not matched to a gene: 15. The CDR3 spans 18 residues. The CDR3 loop is CASSISWELAGGMGTQYF. The CDR3 DNA follows: TGTGCCAGTAGTATCTCTTGGGAGCTAGCGGGGGGGATGGGGACCCAGTACTTC.

The chain employs TRBV7-2 and TRBJ1-6, with D possibly being TRBD1 (6 bases). V dropped 6 bases and J dropped 10 bases, with 22 bases sitting between them. CDR3 length equals 16 residues. Per the germline V gene, CDR1 is SGHTA and CDR2 is FQGNSA. The CDR3 coding sequence is TGTGCCAGCAGTCCTTACCTACAGGGTTTTCAGTCACCCCTCCACTTT. Residues: CASSPYLQGFQSPLHF.

For this clonotype: Relative to the germline gene, one junction end is altered; a read error may explain this. The J gene is TRBJ1-1, the V gene TRBV10-3; D gene uncertain. This CDR3 comprises 15 residues. CDR1 ENHRY and CDR2 SYGVKD come from the germline V gene. CDR3 nucleotides: TGTGCCAACAGTCTATCCGGACTTCAGAACACTGAAGCTTTCTTT. As protein: CANSLSGLQNTEAFF.

This clonotype was observed at least ten times. J is TRBJ2-2 and V is TRBV29-1; D call uncertain. The CDR3 is 11 residues long. Germline lookup yields CDR1 SQVTM and CDR2 ANQGSEA. Trimming shortened V by 4 bases and J by 7 bases, and 7 bases separated the two germline ends. This CDR3 is CSVGWHGELFF. The CDR3 region has the DNA TGCAGCGTTGGATGGCACGGGGAGCTGTTTTTT.

This clonotype has at least ten counts. The chain combines TRBV14 with TRBJ2-2; D unresolved. From germline, CDR1 is SGHDN and CDR2 FVKESK. The V and J ends lost 1 base and 0 bases respectively, with 9 bases between them. The CDR3 covers 16 residues. Written as DNA, the CDR3 is TGTGCCAGCAGCCAAGTGGGCTACGCGAACACCGGGGAGCTGTTTTTT. Translated, it gives CASSQVGYANTGELFF.

The rearrangement links TRBV24-1 to TRBJ1-2; D gene uncertain. CDR1 and CDR2 from the germline V gene are KGHDR and SFDVKD. CDR3 size: 11 residues. Trimming removed 4 bases from V and 12 bases from J, with 11 bases in between. The CDR3 DNA reads TGTGCCACCAGTGACAGGCCTGGAAACACCTTC. Amino acid sequence: CATSDRPGNTF.